Sequencing of this T cell receptor (beta chain) was carried out in a study of T cells after yellow fever vaccination. In the study overall: Each low-cell-number fraction was prepared by means of SMART-Seq v4 Ultra Low Input. General study points: Relatively few clonotypes were ones that appeared in both CD4 and CD8 compartments.

As TCR cDNA was made by 5'RACE template switching, a universal primer site and UMIs were added. TCRdb re-derived calls from the 5' RACE reads in MiXCR, one entry per CDR3 protein. This sample has 100,000 to 150,000 distinct CDR3 sequences; about 7.8% occur once, and the top ten carry 2.7%. This clonotype was found many times. Its antigen remains unidentified. The V gene end was trimmed by 5 bases and the J gene end by 3 bases; junction bases not matched to a gene: 16. The V gene's germline CDR1 is MRHNA and CDR2 SNTAGT. This CDR3 has 18 residues. Sequencing used CD4+ T cells sorted from PBMCs, obtained more than 40 days after the first yellow fever vaccination. The chain couples TRBV6-4 to TRBJ1-2; 9 nucleotides align to TRBD1. The sequence was obtained from a man aged 18-30 years who received the YFV17D yellow fever vaccine. The chain's CDR3 is CASSTGTGYIKYDYGYTF. CDR3 nucleotide sequence: TGTGCCAGCAGTACCGGGACAGGGTATATAAAATATGACTATGGCTACACCTTC.